Listed here are 14 T cell receptor beta chains from one sample, sequenced in a study of T cells in Graves' hyperthyroidism and ophthalmopathy. There were TCR beta CDR3 regions amplified from RNA transcripts. An initial round of RT-PCR targeting the TCR CDR3 relied on the HTBI primer set. TCRdb processed the multiplex PCR reads anew with MiXCR; each CDR3 protein has one entry. The repertoire consists of around 350,000 distinct CDR3 sequences, with around 15% occurring once and the leading ten covering around 20%. Material for sequencing was blood. These receptors came from a woman aged 55-75 years with Graves' ophthalmopathy.

This clonotype was counted ten times or more. J is TRBJ2-3 and V is TRBV20-1; maybe TRBD1 (6 bases). This CDR3 is 13 amino acids long. CDR1 is DFQATT, CDR2 SNEGSKA, per germline (reference sequence). V was cut by 3 bases and J by 1 base, with 8 bases left in between. The CDR3 DNA sequence: TGCAGTGCTAGGTACAGGGGCACAGATACGCAGTATTTT. This sequence encodes CSARYRGTDTQYF.

The V gene is TRBV5-1, the J gene TRBJ2-1; weak D call: TRBD2 (6 bases). This CDR3 comprises 15 residues. Trimming pared 4 bases from V and 6 bases from J, leaving 17 bases between. Germline V gene sequence: CDR1 SGHRS, CDR2 YFSETQ. For the CDR3, the DNA is TGCGCCAGCAGCCCGCGGTTGAGGGAGGTCAATGAGCAGTTCTTC. It specifies CASSPRLREVNEQFF.

This clonotype was recorded at least ten times. The chain links TRBV20-1 to TRBJ2-5; weak D call: TRBD2 (6 bases). This CDR3 is built from 14 residues. Trimming took off 6 bases at V and 2 bases at J, with 16 bases between the two ends. Germline V gene lookup returns CDR1 DFQATT and CDR2 SNEGSKA (reference sequence). The CDR3 nucleotides read TGCAGTGCCACCAGACTAGTATCACAAGAGACCCAGTACTTC. This gives the protein CSATRLVSQETQYF.

This clonotype was detected ten times or more. The chain joins TRBV12-3 or TRBV12-4 to TRBJ1-5, with D possibly TRBD1 on 5 matching bases. Trimming took off 3 bases at V and 3 bases at J, with 9 bases between the two ends. CDR3 size: 14 residues. The CDR3 loop is CASSFGQNNQPQHF. The CDR3 DNA follows: TGTGCCAGCAGTTTCGGACAAAACAATCAGCCCCAGCATTTT.

This clonotype appeared many times. The chain has TRBV2 and TRBJ2-7, with 10 bases that match TRBD2. Germline values: CDR1 SNHLY, CDR2 FYNNEI. V shed 1 base and J 5 bases; nucleotides not matched to a gene: 2. The CDR3 has 14 amino acids. The CDR3 coding sequence is TGTGCCAGCAGTGAAGGGACTAGCGGCCACGAGCAGTACTTC. It yields the protein CASSEGTSGHEQYF.

This clonotype was recorded at least ten times. The chain has TRBV7-9 and TRBJ2-7; D uncertain. The CDR3 is made up of 11 amino acids. V shed 5 bases and J shed 6 bases, with 8 bases lying between them. CDR1 is SEHNR and CDR2 is FQNEAQ in the germline V gene (reference sequence). In DNA form, the CDR3 reads TGTGCCAGCAGCGCCAGCAGCGAGCAGTACTTC. Encoded protein: CASSASSEQYF.

This clonotype was counted many times. This chain joins TRBV3-1 and TRBJ2-7; 9 bases align to TRBD2. This CDR3 region has 17 residues. Per germline, CDR1 LGHDT and CDR2 YNNKEL (reference sequence). V lost 2 bases, J lost 3 bases, and 11 bases stayed unmatched. Written as DNA, the CDR3 is TGTGCCAGCAGCCAACACCAAACGGGACTAGCAAACTACGAGCAGTACTTC. It specifies CASSQHQTGLANYEQYF.

V is TRBV15 and J is TRBJ2-5; TRBD2 matches 7 bases. Germline V CDR1 and CDR2: LNHNV, YYDKDF (reference sequence). The CDR3 has 16 amino acids. The V and J ends lost 0 bases and 5 bases, in that order; junction bases with no gene match: 9. The DNA for the CDR3 is TGTGCCACCAGCAGAGACGGGGCGGGAGCGGGTGAGACCCAGTACTTC. Protein: CATSRDGAGAGETQYF.

This chain joins TRBV10-3 and TRBJ1-5; D is uncertain. Germline V CDR1 and CDR2: ENHRY, SYGVKD. V lost 10 bases and J lost 0, with 22 bases in between. The CDR3 runs 17 residues. This CDR3 reads CASSAMTRPDSNQPQHF. The CDR3 DNA follows: TGTGCCAGCAGCGCAATGACTCGACCTGATAGCAATCAGCCCCAGCATTTT.

This clonotype was counted ten times or more. The chain employs TRBV15 and TRBJ2-5, with 7 positions matching TRBD1. The ends lost 8 bases at V and 2 bases at J; junction bases unmatched: 8. In germline, CDR1 is LNHNV, CDR2 YYDKDF (reference sequence). This CDR3 spans 14 amino acids. The CDR3 DNA reads as TGTGCCACCCGATCCCTGGGACAGCAAGAGACCCAGTACTTC. Protein sequence: CATRSLGQQETQYF.

This chain links TRBV19 with TRBJ2-1, with TRBD2 identical over 7 bases. The germline gives CDR1 LNHDA, CDR2 SQIVND (reference sequence). V shed 4 bases and J 4 bases; nucleotides not matched to a gene: 7. The CDR3 spans 15 residues. CDR3 bases: TGTGCCAGTAGTAACCGGGACTACGTTTACAATGAGCAGTTCTTC. It yields the protein CASSNRDYVYNEQFF.

This clonotype was seen repeatedly, ten times or more. The chain joins TRBV3-1 to TRBJ2-1; no reliable D call. Germline V lookup: CDR1 LGHDT, CDR2 YNNKEL (reference sequence). V dropped 4 bases and J dropped 6 bases, with 13 bases sitting between them. This CDR3 is built from 14 residues. Here the CDR3 reads CASSPRAPGNEQFF. The CDR3 bases are TGTGCCAGCAGCCCTCGGGCCCCAGGCAATGAGCAGTTCTTC.

The chain combines TRBV12-3 or TRBV12-4 with TRBJ2-5; tentative D call: TRBD1 (5 bases). CDR3 length: 13 amino acids. V lost 7 bases and J lost 7, with 16 bases in between. The CDR3 here is CASKRRGFGTQYF. The CDR3 nucleotides are TGTGCCAGCAAACGAAGGGGATTTGGGACCCAGTACTTC.

The chain employs TRBV9 and TRBJ1-6, with D perhaps TRBD1 (6 bases). This CDR3 region has 16 residues. Germline V gene data show CDR1 as SGDLS and CDR2 as YYNGEE. The V gene lost 0 bases and the J gene lost 5 bases, with 12 bases spanning the gap. The CDR3 spells CASSVEQGYHNSPLHF. The CDR3, as DNA: TGTGCCAGCAGCGTAGAACAGGGTTACCATAATTCACCCCTCCACTTT.